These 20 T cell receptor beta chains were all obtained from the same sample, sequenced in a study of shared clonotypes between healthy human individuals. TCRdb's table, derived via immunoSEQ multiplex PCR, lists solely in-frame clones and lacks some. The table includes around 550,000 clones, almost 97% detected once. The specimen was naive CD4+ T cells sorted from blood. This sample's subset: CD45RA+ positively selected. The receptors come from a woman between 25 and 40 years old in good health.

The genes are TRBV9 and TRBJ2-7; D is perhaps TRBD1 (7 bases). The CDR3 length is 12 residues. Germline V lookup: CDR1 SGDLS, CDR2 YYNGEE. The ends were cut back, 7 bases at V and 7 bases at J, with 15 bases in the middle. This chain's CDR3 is CASGQEGWEQYF. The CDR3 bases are TGTGCCAGCGGACAGGAGGGTTGGGAGCAGTACTTC.

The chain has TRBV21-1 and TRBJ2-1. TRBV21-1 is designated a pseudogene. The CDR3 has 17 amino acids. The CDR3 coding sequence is TGTGCCAGCAGCAAAGAGGGGCGGGCCCAAAGCTACAATGAGCAGTTCTTC. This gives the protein CASSKEGRAQSYNEQFF.

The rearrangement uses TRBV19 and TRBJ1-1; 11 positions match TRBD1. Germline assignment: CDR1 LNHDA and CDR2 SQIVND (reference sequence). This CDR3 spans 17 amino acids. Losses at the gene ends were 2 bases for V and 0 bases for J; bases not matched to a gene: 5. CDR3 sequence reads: CASSIRDRGNLNTEAFF. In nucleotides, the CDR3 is TGTGCCAGTAGTATAAGGGACAGGGGGAACTTGAACACTGAAGCTTTCTTT.

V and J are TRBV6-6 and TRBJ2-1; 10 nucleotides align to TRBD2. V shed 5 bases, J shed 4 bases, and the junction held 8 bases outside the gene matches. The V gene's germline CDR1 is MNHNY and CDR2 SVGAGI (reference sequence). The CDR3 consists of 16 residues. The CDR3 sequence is CASSNLAGVWYNEQFF. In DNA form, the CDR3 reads TGTGCCAGCAGTAACCTAGCGGGAGTCTGGTACAATGAGCAGTTCTTC.

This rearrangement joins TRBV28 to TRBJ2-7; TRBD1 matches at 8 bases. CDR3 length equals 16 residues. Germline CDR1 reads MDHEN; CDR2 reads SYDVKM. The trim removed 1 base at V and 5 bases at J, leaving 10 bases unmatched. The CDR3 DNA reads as TGTGCCAGCAGTTTATCGCCGGGACAGGCGCGGAACGAGCAGTACTTC. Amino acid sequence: CASSLSPGQARNEQYF.

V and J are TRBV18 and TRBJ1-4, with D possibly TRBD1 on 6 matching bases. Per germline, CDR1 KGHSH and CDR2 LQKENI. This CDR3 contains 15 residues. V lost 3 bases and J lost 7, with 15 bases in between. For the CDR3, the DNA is TGTGCCAGCTCACCTCTCGCCAGGGGAGGTGAAAAACTGTTTTTT. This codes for CASSPLARGGEKLFF.

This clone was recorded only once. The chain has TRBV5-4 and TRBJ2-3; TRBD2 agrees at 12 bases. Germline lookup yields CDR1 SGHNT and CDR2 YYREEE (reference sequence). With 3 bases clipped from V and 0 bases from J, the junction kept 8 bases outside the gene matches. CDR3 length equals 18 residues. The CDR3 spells CASSSPLGTSGSTDTQYF. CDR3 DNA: TGTGCCAGCAGCTCCCCCCTCGGGACTAGCGGGAGCACAGATACGCAGTATTTT.

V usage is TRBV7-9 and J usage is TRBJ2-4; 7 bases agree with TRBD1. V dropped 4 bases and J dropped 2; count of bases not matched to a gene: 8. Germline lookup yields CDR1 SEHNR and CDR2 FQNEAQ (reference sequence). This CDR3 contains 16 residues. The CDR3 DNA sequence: TGTGCCAGCAGCTCTAGGACAGGTTCGTCCAAAAACATTCAGTACTTC. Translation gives CASSSRTGSSKNIQYF.

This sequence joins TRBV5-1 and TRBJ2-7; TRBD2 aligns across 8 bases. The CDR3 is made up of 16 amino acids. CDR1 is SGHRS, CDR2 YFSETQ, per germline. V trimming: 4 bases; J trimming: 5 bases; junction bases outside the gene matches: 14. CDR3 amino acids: CASSPVFSGSSHEQYF. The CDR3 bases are TGCGCCAGCAGCCCCGTTTTCAGCGGGAGTTCCCACGAGCAGTACTTC.

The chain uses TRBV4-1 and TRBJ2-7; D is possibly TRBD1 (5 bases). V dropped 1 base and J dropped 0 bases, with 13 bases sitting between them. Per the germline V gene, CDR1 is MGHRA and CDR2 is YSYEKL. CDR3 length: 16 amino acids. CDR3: CASSQAGRGSSYEQYF. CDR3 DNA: TGCGCCAGCAGCCAAGCCGGAAGGGGCAGCTCCTACGAGCAGTACTTC.

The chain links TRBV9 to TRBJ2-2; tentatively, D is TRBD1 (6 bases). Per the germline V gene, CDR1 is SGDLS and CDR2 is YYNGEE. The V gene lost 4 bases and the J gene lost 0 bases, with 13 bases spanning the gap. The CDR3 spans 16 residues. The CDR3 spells CASSPRTEANTGELFF. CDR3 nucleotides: TGTGCCAGCAGCCCAAGGACAGAAGCGAACACCGGGGAGCTGTTTTTT.

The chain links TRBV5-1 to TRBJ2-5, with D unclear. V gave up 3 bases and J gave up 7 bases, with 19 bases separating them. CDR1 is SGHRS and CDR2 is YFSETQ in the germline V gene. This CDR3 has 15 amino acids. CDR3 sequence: CASSSNLRGPTTQYF. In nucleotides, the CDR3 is TGCGCCAGCAGCTCGAATTTGAGAGGTCCCACGACCCAGTACTTC.

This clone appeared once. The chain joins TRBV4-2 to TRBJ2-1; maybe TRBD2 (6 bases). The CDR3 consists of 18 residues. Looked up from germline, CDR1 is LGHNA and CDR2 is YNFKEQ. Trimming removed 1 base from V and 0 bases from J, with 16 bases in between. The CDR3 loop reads CASSQAGASGSSYNEQFF. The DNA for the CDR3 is TGTGCCAGCAGCCAAGCCGGGGCATCCGGGAGCTCCTACAATGAGCAGTTCTTC.

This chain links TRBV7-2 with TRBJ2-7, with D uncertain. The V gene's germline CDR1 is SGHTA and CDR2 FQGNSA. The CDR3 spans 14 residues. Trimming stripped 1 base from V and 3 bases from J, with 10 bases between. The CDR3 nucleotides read TGTGCCAGCAGCTTAGGTAGTGCCGTCTACGAGCAGTACTTC. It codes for CASSLGSAVYEQYF.

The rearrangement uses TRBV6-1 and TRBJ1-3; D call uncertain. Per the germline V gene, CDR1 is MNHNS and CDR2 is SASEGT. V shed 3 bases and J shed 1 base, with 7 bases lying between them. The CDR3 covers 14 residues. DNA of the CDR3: TGTGCCAGCAGTGATCGGTATTCTGGAAACACCATATATTTT. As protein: CASSDRYSGNTIYF.

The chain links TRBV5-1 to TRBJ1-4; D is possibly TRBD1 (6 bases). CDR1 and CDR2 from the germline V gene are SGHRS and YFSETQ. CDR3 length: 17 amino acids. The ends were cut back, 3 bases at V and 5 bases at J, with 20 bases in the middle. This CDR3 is CASSWAGHTNGNEKLFF. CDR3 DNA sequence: TGCGCCAGCAGCTGGGCGGGACACACTAATGGCAATGAAAAACTGTTTTTT.

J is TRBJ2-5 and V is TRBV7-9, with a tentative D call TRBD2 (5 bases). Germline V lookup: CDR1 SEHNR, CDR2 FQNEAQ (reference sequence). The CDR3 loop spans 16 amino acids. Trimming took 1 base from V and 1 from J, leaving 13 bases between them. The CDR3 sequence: CASSLGGSSSQETQYF. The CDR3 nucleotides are TGTGCCAGCAGCTTAGGGGGTTCTAGCAGCCAAGAGACCCAGTACTTC.

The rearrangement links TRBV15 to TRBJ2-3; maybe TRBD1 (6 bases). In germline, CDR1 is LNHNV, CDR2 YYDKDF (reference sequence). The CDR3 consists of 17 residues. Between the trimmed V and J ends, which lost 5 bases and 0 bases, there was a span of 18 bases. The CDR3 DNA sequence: TGTGCCACCAGCTCCACACCAGGGGCGGTAAGCACAGATACGCAGTATTTT. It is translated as CATSSTPGAVSTDTQYF.

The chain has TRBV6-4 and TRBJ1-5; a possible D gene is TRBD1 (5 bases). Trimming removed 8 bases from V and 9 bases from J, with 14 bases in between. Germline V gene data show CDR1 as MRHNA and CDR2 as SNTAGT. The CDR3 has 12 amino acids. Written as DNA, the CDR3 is TGTGCCAGCGTCGGGGGGGTAACGCCCCAGCATTTT. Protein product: CASVGGVTPQHF.

The CDR3 DNA reads as TGCGCCAGCAGCCAAGCAGGGAACATTCAGTACTTC. Its protein is CASSQAGNIQYF. The J gene is TRBJ2-4, the V gene TRBV4-1, with a tentative D call TRBD1 (5 bases). This CDR3 comprises 12 residues. The V gene lost 1 base and the J gene lost 7 bases, with 5 bases spanning the gap. Germline assignment: CDR1 MGHRA and CDR2 YSYEKL.